Following are 10 T cell receptor beta chains from one sample sequenced in a study of cytomegalovirus exposure and HLA in healthy donors. PCR used 60 Vbeta primers and 13 Jbeta primers. Data came from immunoSEQ multiplex PCR; TCRdb stores just in-frame clones and leaves some out. Of fewer than 140,000 clones in the sample, 80% to 90% were seen once. Sequencing used PBMCs. These receptors all come from a man between 50 and 59 years old in good health and CMV-seronegative.

The rearrangement links TRBV19 to TRBJ1-5; D call uncertain. The CDR3 spans 14 residues. The germline CDR1 and CDR2 sequences are LNHDA and SQIVND (reference sequence). Trimming removed 5 bases at V and 4 bases at J, with 12 bases between. DNA for the CDR3: TGTGCCAGTAGTCGCCTAGGCGGGAATCAGCCCCAGCATTTT. This encodes CASSRLGGNQPQHF.

The rearrangement joins TRBV7-9 to TRBJ2-1; possible D gene TRBD2, 6 bases. CDR3 length: 13 residues. Trimming stripped 7 bases from V and 8 bases from J, with 15 bases between. CDR1 and CDR2 from the germline V gene are SEHNR and FQNEAQ (reference sequence). This CDR3 reads CASKREMEDEQFF. The CDR3 DNA is TGTGCCAGCAAACGGGAGATGGAGGATGAGCAGTTCTTC.

V and J are TRBV6-1 and TRBJ2-2; 7 nucleotides line up with TRBD1. The CDR3 contains 15 residues. The V segment lost 0 bases and the J segment 6 bases; nucleotides outside the gene matches: 4. Germline CDR1 MNHNS, CDR2 SASEGT. CDR3 residues: CASSEAGGAPGELFF. The CDR3 bases are TGTGCCAGCAGTGAAGCAGGGGGCGCCCCCGGGGAGCTGTTTTTT.

This clone has a single count. The V call is TRBV6-6, the J call TRBJ2-1; D gene uncertain. This CDR3 contains 12 residues. Trimming left V 6 bases short and J 8 bases short, with 11 bases between. Germline-derived CDR1 and CDR2 are MNHNY and SVGAGI (reference sequence). CDR3 sequence (DNA): TGTGCCAGCAGGCAAGAGACTGATGAGCAGTTCTTC. Translated, it gives CASRQETDEQFF.

The CDR3 region has the DNA TGTGCCAGCAGCCAAGGTTCCCTTCTAGCCAAAAACATTCAGTACTTC. Translating it yields CASSQGSLLAKNIQYF. This rearrangement joins TRBV4-2 to TRBJ2-4; unclear D gene. The CDR3 consists of 16 residues. V was trimmed by 1 base and J by 0 bases, leaving 10 bases between them. Per germline, CDR1 LGHNA and CDR2 YNFKEQ.

This clone was recorded once. The rearrangement links TRBV29-1 to TRBJ2-7; 9 nucleotides agree with TRBD1. The CDR3 covers 12 residues. Trimming removed 7 bases from V and 3 bases from J; junction bases left unmatched: 4. CDR1 and CDR2 from the germline V gene are SQVTM and ANQGSEA. The CDR3 sequence is CSAGTGLYEQYF. CDR3 nucleotide sequence: TGCAGCGCCGGGACAGGGCTCTACGAGCAGTACTTC.

The V gene is TRBV7-9, the J gene TRBJ1-2; D not resolved. Looked up from germline, CDR1 is SEHNR and CDR2 is FQNEAQ (reference sequence). The CDR3 loop spans 11 amino acids. V lost 4 bases and J lost 8, with 8 bases in between. The CDR3 DNA follows: TGTGCCAGCAGCTCAACTCGAGGCTACACCTTC. Translation gives CASSSTRGYTF.

This sequence joins TRBV2 and TRBJ2-2; possibly TRBD2 for D (5 bases). The CDR3 totals 14 residues. Germline-derived CDR1 and CDR2 are SNHLY and FYNNEI. The V gene lost 8 bases and the J gene lost 0 bases, with 10 bases spanning the gap. CDR3 nucleotides: TGTGCCAGCGATACGGGGTCGAACACCGGGGAGCTGTTTTTT. This gives the protein CASDTGSNTGELFF.

The V call is TRBV18, the J call TRBJ2-7; perhaps TRBD1 as D (6 bases). Germline V gene sequence: CDR1 KGHSH, CDR2 LQKENI. This CDR3 region has 14 residues. Trimming removed 1 base at V and 4 bases at J, with 11 bases between. The CDR3 spells CASSPRTGKYEQYV. Here the CDR3 DNA reads TGTGCCAGCTCACCACGAACAGGGAAATACGAGCAGTACGTC.

The rearrangement joins TRBV30 to TRBJ1-2; maybe TRBD1 (5 bases). Trimming removed 1 base at V and 5 bases at J, with 32 bases between. CDR1 is GTSNPN and CDR2 is SVGIG in the germline V gene (reference sequence). The CDR3 length is 20 residues. CDR3 amino acids: CAWSAQFLGTGSYVGYGYTF. For the CDR3, the DNA is TGTGCCTGGAGTGCTCAATTTTTGGGTACAGGCTCCTACGTCGGGTATGGCTACACCTTC.